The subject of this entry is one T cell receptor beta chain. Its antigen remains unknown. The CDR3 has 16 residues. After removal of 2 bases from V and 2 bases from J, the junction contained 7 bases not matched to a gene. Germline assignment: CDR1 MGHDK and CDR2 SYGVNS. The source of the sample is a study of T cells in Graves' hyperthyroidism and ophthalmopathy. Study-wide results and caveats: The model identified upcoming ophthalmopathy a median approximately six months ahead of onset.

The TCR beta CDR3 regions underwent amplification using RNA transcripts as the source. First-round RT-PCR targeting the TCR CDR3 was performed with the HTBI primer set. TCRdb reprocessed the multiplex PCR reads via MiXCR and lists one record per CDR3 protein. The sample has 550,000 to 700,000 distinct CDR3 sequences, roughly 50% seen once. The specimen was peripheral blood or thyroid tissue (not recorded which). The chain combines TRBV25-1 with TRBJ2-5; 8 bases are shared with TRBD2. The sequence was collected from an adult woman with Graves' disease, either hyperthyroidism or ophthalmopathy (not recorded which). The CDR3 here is CASSEGSGGPQETQYF. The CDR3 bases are TGTGCCAGCAGTGAAGGGTCGGGAGGGCCGCAAGAGACCCAGTACTTC.